This T cell receptor beta chain was obtained from a study of regulatory T cells in long-lasting Graves disease. Time point indicated: newly diagnosed GD, antithyroid drugs for less than 3 months. Researchers made the TCR library from RNA that was extracted from PBMCs. Construction of TCR beta libraries relied on iRepertoire HTBI primers and on Arm-PCR targeting CDR3 regions. MiXCR was run by TCRdb on the multiplex PCR reads, yielding one entry per CDR3 protein. The profile covers some 250,000 distinct CDR3 sequences, with about 16% appearing a single time and over 20% taken by the ten largest. The CDR3 runs to 15 residues. The germline V gene has CDR1 SGHAT and CDR2 FQNNGV. V dropped 5 bases and J dropped 7; count of bases not matched to a gene: 13.

The sequence came from a female donor with Graves disease. The chain has TRBV11-2 and TRBJ1-2; TRBD1 matches at 7 bases. Specimen: peripheral blood mononuclear cells (PBMCs), collected at new diagnosis, from a patient treated with antithyroid drugs. The CDR3 coding sequence is TGTGCCAGCAGCCCCCTAGGACAGGAGGGTTTTGGCTACACCTTC. The encoded protein is CASSPLGQEGFGYTF.